These 27 T cell receptor beta chains came from one sample sequenced in a study of identical twins. TCRdb fed the 5' RACE reads into MiXCR, producing one record per CDR3 protein. The profile shows around 250,000 distinct CDR3 sequences, 10% to 15% of them singletons. This sample also belongs to another study, concerning yellow fever vaccine responses in identical twins.

Sequenced sample: memory (CD45RO+) T cells sorted from blood. The receptor source for this set is a woman aged 18-29 years in good health.

The V and J genes are TRBV5-1 and TRBJ2-2; TRBD1 is a possible D gene (6 bases). The CDR3 spans 15 residues. V gave up 0 bases and J gave up 2 bases, with 8 bases separating them. Germline V gene lookup returns CDR1 SGHRS and CDR2 YFSETQ. The chain's CDR3 is CASSLVGTNTGELFF. CDR3 sequence (DNA): TGCGCCAGCAGCTTGGTAGGGACAAACACCGGGGAGCTGTTTTTT.

The genes are TRBV19 and TRBJ2-2; D gene unclear. Trimming took off 8 bases at V and 3 bases at J, with 13 bases between the two ends. The CDR3 extends over 14 amino acids. Germline CDR1 and CDR2: LNHDA and SQIVND (reference sequence). DNA of the CDR3: TGTGCCAGTGGACCCGCCTCCCACACCGGGGAGCTGTTTTTT. This codes for CASGPASHTGELFF.

In this sample, this clonotype turned up many times. This chain connects TRBV21-1 to TRBJ2-5; the D call in the table, TRBD2, was not verified against the DNA. TRBV21-1 corresponds to a pseudogene. The CDR3 has 17 amino acids. The DNA of the CDR3 is TGTGCCAGCAGCATTCGACAGCCCGGGACTAGCGAAGAGACCCAGTACTTC. Translation: CASSIRQPGTSEETQYF.

The rearrangement joins TRBV15 to TRBJ2-3; D is unresolved. Trimming removed 6 bases from V and 1 base from J, with 11 bases in between. Germline loops: CDR1 LNHNV, CDR2 YYDKDF (reference sequence). This CDR3 region has 14 residues. Here the CDR3 DNA reads TGTGCCACCAGTCTGACCCAAGGCACAGATACGCAGTATTTT. Protein sequence: CATSLTQGTDTQYF. The whole variable domain, remainder taken from reference TRBV15 and TRBJ2-3, is DAMVIQNPRYQVTQFGKPVTLSCSQTLNHNVMYWYQQKSSQAPKLLFHYYDKDFNNEADTPDNFQSRRPNTSFCFLDIRSPGLGDTAMYLCATSLTQGTDTQYFGPGTRLTVL.

This clonotype turned up a few times. The chain combines TRBV7-9 with TRBJ2-5, with 8 bases identical to TRBD1. CDR3 length equals 14 residues. Germline V gene lookup returns CDR1 SEHNR and CDR2 FQNEAQ (reference sequence). J gave up 2 bases and V 4 bases, and 3 bases lay outside the gene matches. In DNA form, the CDR3 reads TGTGCCAGCAGCTGGGACAGGCTTCAAGAGACCCAGTACTTC. Translating it yields CASSWDRLQETQYF.

The V call is TRBV29-1, the J call TRBJ1-4; D unclear. The V end was cut by 4 bases, the J end by 3 bases, with 9 bases between. The germline V gene encodes CDR1 SQVTM and CDR2 ANQGSEA. The CDR3 spans 13 residues. This CDR3 is CSVGVGANEKLFF. As DNA, the CDR3 is TGCAGCGTTGGGGTCGGGGCTAATGAAAAACTGTTTTTT.

The genes are TRBV2 and TRBJ1-5, with D possibly being TRBD1 (5 bases). The germline V gene encodes CDR1 SNHLY and CDR2 FYNNEI. The CDR3 sequence is 14 residues long. Trimming removed 8 bases at V and 3 bases at J, with 14 bases between. Written as DNA, the CDR3 is TGTGCCAGCGCATTACAGGTGGCCAATCAGCCCCAGCATTTT. Amino acids: CASALQVANQPQHF.

The gene calls are TRBV2 and TRBJ2-3; 10 positions match TRBD2. After removal of 7 bases from V and 3 bases from J, the junction contained 13 bases not matched to a gene. Per germline, CDR1 SNHLY and CDR2 FYNNEI. This CDR3 has 17 residues. The CDR3 loop is CASTLLGRTSGTDTQYF. The CDR3 bases are TGTGCCAGCACCTTGTTAGGGAGGACTAGCGGAACAGATACGCAGTATTTT.

The J gene is TRBJ2-3, the V gene TRBV6-1, with a weak D call TRBD1 (6 bases). Germline V lookup: CDR1 MNHNS, CDR2 SASEGT. The CDR3 runs 14 residues. Trimming took 8 bases from V and 2 from J, leaving 14 bases between them. The CDR3 reads CASRWTDYTDTQYF. CDR3 nucleotides: TGTGCCAGCCGCTGGACAGACTACACAGATACGCAGTATTTT.

This clonotype has only a few counts. The V and J genes are TRBV4-3 and TRBJ2-1; TRBD1 might be the D (5 bases). Germline CDR1 is LGHNA and CDR2 is YSLEER. V gave up 0 bases and J gave up 6 bases, with 12 bases separating them. CDR3 length: 15 amino acids. CDR3 sequence reads: CASSQEVPGPNEQFF. As DNA, the CDR3 is TGCGCCAGCAGCCAAGAGGTGCCAGGGCCCAATGAGCAGTTCTTC.

This clonotype was found many times. The V and J genes are TRBV20-1 and TRBJ2-2, with D possibly called TRBD1 or TRBD2 (5 bases each). This CDR3 spans 15 amino acids. Looked up from germline, CDR1 is DFQATT and CDR2 is SNEGSKA (reference sequence). Trimming shortened V by 3 bases and J by 3 bases, and 14 bases separated the two germline ends. The CDR3 region has the DNA TGCAGTGCTAGGGGGGAACAGTGGGACACCGGGGAGCTGTTTTTT. This codes for CSARGEQWDTGELFF.

This clonotype occurred a few times. V gene TRBV7-2 combines with J gene TRBJ2-7; 12 bases line up with TRBD2. The CDR3 is 14 residues long. Germline lookup yields CDR1 SGHTA and CDR2 FQGNSA. The ends lost 6 bases at V and 4 bases at J; junction bases unmatched: 4. The CDR3 protein is CASSSLAGGYEQYF. As DNA, the CDR3 is TGTGCCAGCAGTTCTCTAGCGGGGGGGTACGAGCAGTACTTC.

This clonotype was counted between two and nine times. V and J are TRBV5-1 and TRBJ1-2, with unresolved D. V was pared by 0 bases and J by 7 bases, with 7 bases between. CDR1 and CDR2 (germline): SGHRS, YFSETQ. The CDR3 has 12 residues. For the CDR3, the DNA is TGCGCCAGCAGCTTGGAACGGGGTGGCTACACCTTC. Its protein product is CASSLERGGYTF.

This clonotype was detected only a few times. The chain carries TRBV11-2 and TRBJ2-1; TRBD2 aligns across 14 bases. From germline, CDR1 is SGHAT and CDR2 FQNNGV. The CDR3 loop spans 21 amino acids. V was clipped by 6 bases and J by 1 base; unmatched bases: 17. The chain's CDR3 is CASRTPGLAGESWGSYNEQFF. The CDR3 DNA reads as TGTGCCAGCAGGACGCCGGGACTAGCGGGAGAGTCGTGGGGTTCCTACAATGAGCAGTTCTTC.

The table lists this clonotype with many counts. The chain joins TRBV29-1 to TRBJ2-3; 8 bases agree with TRBD1. Germline CDR1 SQVTM, CDR2 ANQGSEA. There are 17 residues in the CDR3. Trimming took 0 bases from V and 5 from J; bases not matched to a gene: 13. The CDR3 DNA reads TGCAGCGTTGAAGATATGGGGCTCAGGGGGCTCGGAGATACGCAGTATTTT. Amino acids: CSVEDMGLRGLGDTQYF.

Only a few counts were recorded for this clonotype. This sequence joins TRBV5-1 and TRBJ2-3, with 16 bases fitting TRBD2. With V trimmed by 5 bases and J by 2 bases, 14 bases remained unmatched. Germline V gene sequence: CDR1 SGHRS, CDR2 YFSETQ. The CDR3 spans 20 residues. CDR3 coding DNA: TGCGCCAGCAGAAACGCCGGGACTAGCGGGGGGGGTTCCTTCACAGATACGCAGTATTTT. Protein product: CASRNAGTSGGGSFTDTQYF.

This chain links TRBV7-2 with TRBJ1-6, with 7 bases that match TRBD1. J was trimmed by 10 bases and V by 1 base; bases with no gene match: 7. This CDR3 comprises 15 residues. CDR1 is SGHTA and CDR2 is FQGNSA in the germline V gene. The CDR3 loop reads CASSLGTGVRSPLHF. As DNA, the CDR3 is TGTGCCAGCAGCTTAGGAACAGGGGTTAGATCACCCCTCCACTTT.

This clonotype has only a few counts. The chain has TRBV19 and TRBJ2-1; 8 positions agree with TRBD2. The CDR3 is made up of 13 amino acids. The ends lost 3 bases at V and 8 bases at J; junction bases unmatched: 3. Germline assignment: CDR1 LNHDA and CDR2 SQIVND (reference sequence). The CDR3 region is CASSIGGDHEQFF. CDR3 sequence (DNA): TGTGCCAGTAGTATCGGGGGGGACCATGAGCAGTTCTTC.

The chain uses TRBV6-5 and TRBJ2-1; 7 bases are a match to TRBD2. V gave up 4 bases and J gave up 4 bases; unmatched junction bases: 10. From germline, CDR1 is MNHEY and CDR2 SVGAGI. The CDR3 is made up of 16 amino acids. The CDR3 DNA follows: TGTGCCAGCAGTTCTAACTCGCGGGGGACTTACAATGAGCAGTTCTTC. It specifies CASSSNSRGTYNEQFF.

The chain has TRBV5-6 and TRBJ1-4; 7 bases line up with TRBD1. The V gene's germline CDR1 is SGHDT and CDR2 YYEEEE. Germline trimming cut 3 bases from V and 7 bases from J; bases unmatched to any gene: 12. This CDR3 has 16 residues. The CDR3 DNA sequence: TGTGCCAGCAGCTCAGGGGGACGGGCAGCCGGTGAAAAACTGTTTTTT. It encodes CASSSGGRAAGEKLFF.

This clonotype appeared a few times. V is TRBV5-1 and J is TRBJ2-2, with D tentatively TRBD1 (5 bases). This CDR3 region has 16 residues. Germline lookup yields CDR1 SGHRS and CDR2 YFSETQ. Between the trimmed V and J ends, which lost 2 bases and 0 bases, there was a span of 11 bases. CDR3 DNA sequence: TGCGCCAGCAGCTTCATGACAGCCTCGAACACCGGGGAGCTGTTTTTT. Translating gives CASSFMTASNTGELFF.

This clonotype was observed a handful of times. The chain carries TRBV27 and TRBJ2-1; D unresolved. CDR1 and CDR2 from the germline V gene are MNHEY and SMNVEV (reference sequence). The CDR3 is 16 amino acids. The V end lost 6 bases, the J end lost 2 bases, and 17 bases lay between the germline ends. CDR3 coding DNA: TGTGCCAGCAGATCCTTTGGCCAGCAGCCCTACAATGAGCAGTTCTTC. As protein: CASRSFGQQPYNEQFF.

This clonotype was observed a handful of times. This chain connects TRBV6-1 to TRBJ1-6, with D possibly TRBD1 on 6 matching bases. V lost 8 bases and J 10 bases, leaving 15 bases between the germline ends. The CDR3 totals 13 residues. Germline lookup yields CDR1 MNHNS and CDR2 SASEGT. The CDR3 coding sequence is TGTGCCAGCCGGGGACAACCCACGTCACCCCTCCACTTT. Amino acid sequence: CASRGQPTSPLHF.

The chain has TRBV11-2 and TRBJ2-7, with D possibly being TRBD2 (6 bases). The CDR3 runs to 16 residues. CDR1 is SGHAT and CDR2 is FQNNGV in the germline V gene. V lost 1 base and J lost 0, with 13 bases in between. DNA of the CDR3: TGTGCCAGCAGCTTAGGTCCCGGGAGCGGCTCCTACGAGCAGTACTTC. It yields the protein CASSLGPGSGSYEQYF.

A few counts support this clonotype. V gene TRBV14 combines with J gene TRBJ2-7, with 7 bases identical to TRBD2. The CDR3 has 13 residues. Germline values: CDR1 SGHDN, CDR2 FVKESK. V trimming: 1 base; J trimming: 6 bases; junction bases outside the gene matches: 3. The CDR3 coding sequence is TGTGCCAGCAGCCAAGGTCTAGCGGCCGAGCAGTACTTC. Translation gives CASSQGLAAEQYF.

This clonotype showed up just a few times. The CDR3 sequence: CSAREGEVPNEQFF. The DNA for the CDR3 is TGCAGTGCTAGAGAGGGGGAAGTCCCCAATGAGCAGTTCTTC. The genes are TRBV20-1 and TRBJ2-1; the D call may be TRBD1 or TRBD2 (5 bases each). V lost 0 bases and J lost 6, with 12 bases in between. The CDR3 contains 14 residues. The germline V gene has CDR1 DFQATT and CDR2 SNEGSKA (reference sequence).

CDR3 sequence reads: CASSSIETQYF. CDR3 DNA sequence: TGTGCCAGCAGCAGTATAGAGACCCAGTACTTC. The chain carries TRBV7-8 and TRBJ2-5; D gene uncertain. The CDR3 is 11 residues long. V lost 5 bases and J 4 bases, leaving 5 bases between the germline ends. From germline, CDR1 is SGHVS and CDR2 FQNEAQ.